These 21 T cell receptor beta chains were sequenced from one sample in a study of cytomegalovirus exposure and HLA in healthy donors. PCR amplification relied on 60 Vbeta primers (plus 13 Jbeta primers). Clones were sequenced by immunoSEQ multiplex PCR, and TCRdb holds only the in-frame ones, with some missing. The sample consists of 85,000 to 100,000 clones, more than 65% of them appearing once. The sample comprised PBMCs. Source of these receptors: a girl aged 2 to 10 in good health and CMV-seropositive.

The chain links TRBV4-2 to TRBJ1-2, with TRBD1 identical over 9 bases. J lost 7 bases, V lost 0 bases, and 3 bases had no gene match. CDR3 length: 14 amino acids. Germline values: CDR1 LGHNA, CDR2 YNFKEQ. CDR3 sequence reads: CASSQDRDRAGYTF. Here the CDR3 DNA reads TGTGCCAGCAGCCAAGATCGGGACAGGGCTGGCTACACCTTC.

The V and J genes are TRBV28 and TRBJ1-1; weak D call: TRBD1 (6 bases). With 2 bases removed from V and 4 bases from J, the gap between germline ends came to 14 bases. This CDR3 region has 15 residues. CDR1 is MDHEN, CDR2 SYDVKM, per germline. The CDR3 DNA reads as TGTGCCAGCAGTTTACCTGGAAGGGGGGGCACTGAAGCTTTCTTT. Translated: CASSLPGRGGTEAFF.

This clone was detected once. An end of the junction does not agree with germline; a read error may underlie this. The rearrangement uses TRBV7-2 and TRBJ1-2; D is possibly TRBD1 (5 bases). The CDR3 contains 12 residues. In germline, CDR1 is SGHTA, CDR2 FQGNSA. The CDR3 here is CASSYPILGAVF. CDR3 bases: TGTGCCAGCAGCTATCCCATCCTTGGGGCGGTCTTC.

The V and J genes are TRBV6-5 and TRBJ2-3; maybe TRBD1 (6 bases). This CDR3 is 13 amino acids long. The V and J ends lost 8 bases and 2 bases respectively, with 11 bases between them. CDR1 is MNHEY and CDR2 is SVGAGI in the germline V gene. For the CDR3, the DNA is TGTGCCAGCTTTGGACAGCACACAGATACGCAGTATTTT. Its protein is CASFGQHTDTQYF.

This clone was detected once. The J gene is TRBJ1-4, the V gene TRBV30, with a possible D match to TRBD1 (6 bases). V lost 1 base and J 5 bases, leaving 14 bases between the germline ends. CDR1 is GTSNPN and CDR2 is SVGIG in the germline V gene (reference sequence). The CDR3 has 15 residues. The CDR3 is CAWSGIQGLNEKLFF. CDR3 in DNA: TGTGCCTGGAGTGGAATTCAGGGGCTAAATGAAAAACTGTTTTTT.

On this clone: At one end the junction does not follow the germline gene, possibly because of a read error. The J gene is TRBJ1-1, the V gene TRBV7-9; 8 bases line up with TRBD1. The CDR3 totals 12 residues. The germline V gene has CDR1 SEHNR and CDR2 FQNEAQ (reference sequence). Here the CDR3 DNA reads TGTTCCAGCAGTTCACAGGGGGCTGAAGCTTTCTTT. This encodes CSSSSQGAEAFF.

The genes are TRBV2 and TRBJ2-7; tentatively, D is TRBD2 (5 bases). The V gene's germline CDR1 is SNHLY and CDR2 FYNNEI. With 6 bases removed from V and 3 bases from J, the gap between germline ends came to 18 bases. The CDR3 runs 15 residues. CDR3 sequence: CASSPFWERRYEQYF. In DNA, the CDR3 is TGTGCCAGCAGCCCTTTCTGGGAGCGCCGCTACGAGCAGTACTTC.

The chain employs TRBV9 and TRBJ1-1; no firm D call. The CDR3 has 14 amino acids. The V end lost 3 bases, the J end lost 4 bases, and 13 bases lay between the germline ends. CDR1 and CDR2 (germline): SGDLS, YYNGEE. Here the CDR3 reads CASSAYGGGTEAFF. The DNA of the CDR3 is TGTGCCAGCAGCGCGTACGGAGGAGGCACTGAAGCTTTCTTT.

The rearrangement uses TRBV7-8 and TRBJ2-7; 11 bases match TRBD2. The CDR3 loop spans 15 amino acids. From germline, CDR1 is SGHVS and CDR2 FQNEAQ. V gave up 1 base and J gave up 12 bases; unmatched junction bases: 11. The DNA of the CDR3 is TGTGCCAGCAGCTTAGTGGTTAGCGGGAGGGCCCTTCCGTACTTC. It translates to CASSLVVSGRALPYF.

The rearrangement links TRBV10-3 to TRBJ1-5, with D unclear. Germline assignment: CDR1 ENHRY and CDR2 SYGVKD. Trimming pared 10 bases from V and 3 bases from J, leaving 13 bases between. The CDR3 consists of 13 residues. CDR3 protein: CASLGVLNQPQHF. CDR3 coding DNA: TGTGCCAGCCTTGGAGTACTCAATCAGCCCCAGCATTTT.

The chain recombines TRBV6-5 with TRBJ2-3; 10 bases fit TRBD2. After removal of 10 bases from V and 5 bases from J, the junction contained 12 bases not matched to a gene. The CDR3 is 15 residues long. CDR1 is MNHEY, CDR2 SVGAGI, per germline. Written as DNA, the CDR3 is TGTGCCACTAGGAAATTAATAGCGGGAGGAGATACGCAGTATTTT. Translation: CATRKLIAGGDTQYF.

The chain carries TRBV7-8 and TRBJ1-1, with D perhaps TRBD1 (6 bases). From germline, CDR1 is SGHVS and CDR2 FQNEAQ. V was shortened by 5 bases and J by 5 bases, with 24 bases between the two germline ends. The CDR3 totals 17 residues. CDR3 protein: CASSAVRTELVKTEAFF. The DNA of the CDR3 is TGTGCCAGCAGCGCCGTCCGGACAGAGTTGGTAAAAACTGAAGCTTTCTTT.

In DNA, the CDR3 is TGCAGCGTTGCAGGGGCGCCTAACTATGGGGATGAGCAGTTCTTC. Translated: CSVAGAPNYGDEQFF. The rearrangement joins TRBV29-1 to TRBJ2-1; maybe TRBD1 (6 bases). The CDR3 has 15 residues. Between the trimmed V and J ends, which lost 4 bases and 8 bases, there was a span of 21 bases. CDR1 SQVTM and CDR2 ANQGSEA come from the germline V gene.

This sequence joins TRBV28 and TRBJ2-2, with 10 positions matching TRBD2. This CDR3 is built from 15 residues. V shed 8 bases and J 7 bases; nucleotides not matched to a gene: 10. Germline lookup yields CDR1 MDHEN and CDR2 SYDVKM. CDR3 coding DNA: TGTGCCAGCTGCGTTAGCGGGAGGACGGTCGGGGAGCTGTTTTTT. It is translated as CASCVSGRTVGELFF.

The chain links TRBV28 to TRBJ2-7; D is perhaps TRBD2 (6 bases). V lost 5 bases and J lost 0, with 14 bases in between. The germline V gene encodes CDR1 MDHEN and CDR2 SYDVKM. The CDR3 runs 15 residues. The CDR3 loop reads CASSHGTPTSYEQYF. For the CDR3, the DNA is TGTGCCAGCAGTCACGGGACTCCTACCTCCTACGAGCAGTACTTC.

The genes are TRBV4-1 and TRBJ1-4; maybe TRBD1 (5 bases). The length of the CDR3 is 16 residues. V was shortened by 2 bases and J by 3 bases, with 13 bases between the two germline ends. Germline-derived CDR1 and CDR2 are MGHRA and YSYEKL. For the CDR3, the DNA is TGCGCCAGCAGCCAAACCCGGACACAAGCTAATGAAAAACTGTTTTTT. This encodes CASSQTRTQANEKLFF.

This clone occurred once. This chain links TRBV2 with TRBJ1-2, with D hard to call. Germline-derived CDR1 and CDR2 are SNHLY and FYNNEI. CDR3 size: 14 residues. With 8 bases removed from V and 9 bases from J, the gap between germline ends came to 22 bases. The CDR3 sequence: CASERGGIKESYTF. For the CDR3, the DNA is TGTGCCAGCGAGCGGGGAGGGATAAAGGAGAGCTACACCTTC.

The chain uses TRBV7-9 and TRBJ1-5, with D unresolved. CDR1 and CDR2 (germline): SEHNR, FQNEAQ (reference sequence). Trimming stripped 5 bases from V and 10 bases from J, with 21 bases between. This CDR3 region has 15 residues. The CDR3 DNA reads as TGTGCCAGCAGCCAAAGCGATATAGCACCCATCCCCCAGCATTTT. Translation gives CASSQSDIAPIPQHF.

The chain carries TRBV7-9 and TRBJ1-1, with 7 nucleotides matching TRBD1. Trimming cost V 4 bases and J 5 bases; bases outside gene matches: 7. The CDR3 is 14 residues long. Per the germline V gene, CDR1 is SEHNR and CDR2 is FQNEAQ (reference sequence). CDR3 region: CASSSTGPGTEAFF. DNA of the CDR3: TGTGCCAGCAGCTCGACAGGGCCGGGTACTGAAGCTTTCTTT.

This chain links TRBV5-1 with TRBJ2-7, with D unclear. V lost 0 bases to trimming and J lost 3 bases, with 10 bases between them. The CDR3 is 14 amino acids. Germline V gene lookup returns CDR1 SGHRS and CDR2 YFSETQ. The DNA for the CDR3 is TGCGCCAGCAGCTTGGAACAGACCCACTACGAGCAGTACTTC. Residues: CASSLEQTHYEQYF.

This rearrangement joins TRBV6-6 to TRBJ2-2, with TRBD1 as a possible D gene (6 bases). Germline-derived CDR1 and CDR2 are MNHNY and SVGAGI (reference sequence). The CDR3 is made up of 11 amino acids. Trimming left V 3 bases short and J 13 bases short, with 9 bases between. The CDR3 is CASSYTGRLFF. CDR3 nucleotides: TGTGCCAGCAGTTATACAGGGAGGCTGTTTTTT.